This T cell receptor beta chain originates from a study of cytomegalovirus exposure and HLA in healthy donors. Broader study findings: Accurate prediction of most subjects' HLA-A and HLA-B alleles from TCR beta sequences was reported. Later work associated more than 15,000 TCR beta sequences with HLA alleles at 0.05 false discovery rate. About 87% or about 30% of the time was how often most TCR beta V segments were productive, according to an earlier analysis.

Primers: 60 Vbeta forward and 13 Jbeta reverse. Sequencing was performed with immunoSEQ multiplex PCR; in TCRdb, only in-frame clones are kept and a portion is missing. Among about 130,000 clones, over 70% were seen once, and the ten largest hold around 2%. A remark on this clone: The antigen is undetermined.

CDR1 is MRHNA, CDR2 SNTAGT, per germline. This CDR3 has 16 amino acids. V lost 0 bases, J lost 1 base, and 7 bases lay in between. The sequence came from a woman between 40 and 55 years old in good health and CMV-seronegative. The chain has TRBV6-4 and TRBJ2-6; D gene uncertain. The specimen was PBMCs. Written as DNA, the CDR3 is TGTGCCAGCAGTGACTCGTCCTCTTCTGGGGCCAACGTCCTGACTTTC. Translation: CASSDSSSSGANVLTF.